The 4 T cell receptor beta chains presented below share a single source sample, sequenced in a study of control samples from healthy donors and cancer patients. Sequenced by immunoSEQ multiplex PCR; TCRdb stores in-frame clones only, minus some. Of tens of thousands of clones listed, over 65% are singletons. The sample consisted of blood. The origin of the receptors is a middle-aged man in good health.

Only a few counts were recorded for this clone. V and J are TRBV5-4 and TRBJ1-5; 8 bases map to TRBD1. Trimming removed 0 bases from V and 4 bases from J; junction bases left unmatched: 3. The CDR3 runs to 15 residues. Per the germline V gene, CDR1 is SGHNT and CDR2 is YYREEE (reference sequence). The CDR3 DNA is TGTGCCAGCAGCTTGGGGGGGACAGGTAATCAGCCCCAGCATTTT. It is translated as CASSLGGTGNQPQHF.

The chain uses TRBV2 and TRBJ1-2; 7 bases are shared with TRBD1. Germline values: CDR1 SNHLY, CDR2 FYNNEI. CDR3 length: 16 amino acids. V trimming: 10 bases; J trimming: 2 bases; junction bases outside the gene matches: 16. CDR3 nucleotides: TGTGCCACCAGAGGACAGGTGGGGCTTAAGAACTATGGCTACACCTTC. This gives the protein CATRGQVGLKNYGYTF.

The V gene is TRBV7-8, the J gene TRBJ1-5, with D uncertain. V was trimmed by 5 bases and J by 4 bases, leaving 12 bases between them. This CDR3 contains 14 residues. Germline assignment: CDR1 SGHVS and CDR2 FQNEAQ. CDR3 loop: CASSQEIKNQPQHF. The CDR3 DNA is TGTGCCAGCAGCCAGGAGATCAAAAATCAGCCCCAGCATTTT.

V usage is TRBV7-2 and J usage is TRBJ2-5, with no clear D. The CDR3 is made up of 18 amino acids. V was shortened by 3 bases and J by 0 bases, with 20 bases between the two germline ends. CDR1 is SGHTA, CDR2 FQGNSA, per germline. The CDR3 DNA reads TGTGCCAGCAGCTTGAATTATCAAGGCGGCATCTACCAAGAGACCCAGTACTTC. Residues: CASSLNYQGGIYQETQYF.